This T cell receptor beta chain was obtained from a study of blood T cell repertoires in COVID-19. The CDR3 contains 15 residues. The V gene end was trimmed by 2 bases and the J gene end by 4 bases; junction bases not matched to a gene: 4. CDR1 is SGHTA and CDR2 is FQGTGA in the germline V gene. The repertoire was sequenced with immunoSEQ multiplex PCR; TCRdb's copy has only in-frame clones and lacks some. Counted here are tens of thousands of clones, over 85% occurring once; the ten biggest clones make up roughly 1.3%. The receptor's source is a man aged 60 to 69 with acute or convalescent COVID-19. The sequenced material came from peripheral blood. This chain links TRBV7-3 with TRBJ2-2, with 7 bases aligning to TRBD1. CDR3 sequence (DNA): TGTGCCAGCAGCTTATCGGCAGGGGGCACCGGGGAGCTGTTTTTT. It encodes CASSLSAGGTGELFF.